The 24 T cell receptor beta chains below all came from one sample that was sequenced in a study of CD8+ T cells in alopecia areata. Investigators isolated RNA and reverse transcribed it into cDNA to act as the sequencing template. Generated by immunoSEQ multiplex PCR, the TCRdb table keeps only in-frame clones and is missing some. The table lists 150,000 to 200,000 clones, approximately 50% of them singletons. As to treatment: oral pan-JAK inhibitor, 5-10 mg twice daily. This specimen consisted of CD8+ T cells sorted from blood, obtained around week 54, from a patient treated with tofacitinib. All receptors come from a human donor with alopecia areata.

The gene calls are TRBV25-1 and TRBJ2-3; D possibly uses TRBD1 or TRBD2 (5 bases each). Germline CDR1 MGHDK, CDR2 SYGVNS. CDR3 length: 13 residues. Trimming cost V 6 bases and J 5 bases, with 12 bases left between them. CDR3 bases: TGTGCCAGCAGACGAAAGAGGGGAGATACGCAGTATTTT. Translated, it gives CASRRKRGDTQYF.

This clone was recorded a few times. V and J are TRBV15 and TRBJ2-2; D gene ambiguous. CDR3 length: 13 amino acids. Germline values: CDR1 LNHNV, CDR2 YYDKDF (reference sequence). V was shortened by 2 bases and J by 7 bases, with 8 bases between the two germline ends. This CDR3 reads CATSRRKDGELFF. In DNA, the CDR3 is TGTGCCACCAGCAGAAGAAAGGACGGGGAGCTGTTTTTT. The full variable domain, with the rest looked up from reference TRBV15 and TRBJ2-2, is DAMVIQNPRYQVTQFGKPVTLSCSQTLNHNVMYWYQQKSSQAPKLLFHYYDKDFNNEADTPDNFQSRRPNTSFCFLDIRSPGLGDTAMYLCATSRRKDGELFFGEGSRLTVL.

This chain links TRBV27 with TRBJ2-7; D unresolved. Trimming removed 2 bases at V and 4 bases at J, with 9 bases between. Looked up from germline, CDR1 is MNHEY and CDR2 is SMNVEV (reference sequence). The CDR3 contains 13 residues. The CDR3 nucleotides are TGTGCCAGCAGTTTAGGCCTAGGGTACGAGCAGTACTTC. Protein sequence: CASSLGLGYEQYF.

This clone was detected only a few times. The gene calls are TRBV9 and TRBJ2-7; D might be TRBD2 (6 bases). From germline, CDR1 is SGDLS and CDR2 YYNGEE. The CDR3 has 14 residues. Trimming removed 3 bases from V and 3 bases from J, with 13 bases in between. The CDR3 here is CASSDSGGSYEQYF. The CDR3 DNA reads TGTGCCAGCAGCGACTCCGGGGGTAGCTACGAGCAGTACTTC. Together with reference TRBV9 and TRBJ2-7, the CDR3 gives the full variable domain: DSGVTQTPKHLITATGQRVTLRCSPRSGDLSVYWYQQSLDQGLQFLIQYYNGEERAKGNILERFSAQQFPDLHSELNLSSLELGDSALYFCASSDSGGSYEQYFGPGTRLTVT.

CDR3 nucleotides: TGTGCCAGCAGCTTAGTGGGACAGGGGAGCGGAAACACCATATATTTT. This sequence encodes CASSLVGQGSGNTIYF. The rearrangement uses TRBV7-2 and TRBJ1-3; 10 nucleotides line up with TRBD1. The CDR3 totals 16 residues. CDR1 SGHTA and CDR2 FQGNSA come from the germline V gene. The ends lost 1 base at V and 4 bases at J; junction bases unmatched: 4.

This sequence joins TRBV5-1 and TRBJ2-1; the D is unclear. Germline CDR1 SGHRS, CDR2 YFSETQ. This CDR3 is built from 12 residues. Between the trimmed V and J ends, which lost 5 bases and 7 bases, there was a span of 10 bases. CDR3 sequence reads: CASSQDINEQFF. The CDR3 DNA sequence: TGCGCCAGCAGTCAAGATATAAATGAGCAGTTCTTC.

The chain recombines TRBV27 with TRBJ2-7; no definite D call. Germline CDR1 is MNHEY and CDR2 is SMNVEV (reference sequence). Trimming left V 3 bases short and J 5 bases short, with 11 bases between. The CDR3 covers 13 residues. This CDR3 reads CASSFSRDHEQYF. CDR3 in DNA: TGTGCCAGCAGTTTTTCTCGAGACCACGAGCAGTACTTC.

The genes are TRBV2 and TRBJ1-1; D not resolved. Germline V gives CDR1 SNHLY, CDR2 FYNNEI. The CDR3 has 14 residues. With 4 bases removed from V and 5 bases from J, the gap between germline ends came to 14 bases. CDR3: CASSGAGMGTEAFF. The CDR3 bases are TGTGCCAGCAGTGGGGCAGGTATGGGAACTGAAGCTTTCTTT. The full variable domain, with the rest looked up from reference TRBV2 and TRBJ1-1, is EPEVTQTPSHQVTQMGQEVILRCVPISNHLYFYWYRQILGQKVEFLVSFYNNEISEKSEIFDDQFSVERPDGSNFTLKIRSTKLEDSAMYFCASSGAGMGTEAFFGQGTRLTVV.

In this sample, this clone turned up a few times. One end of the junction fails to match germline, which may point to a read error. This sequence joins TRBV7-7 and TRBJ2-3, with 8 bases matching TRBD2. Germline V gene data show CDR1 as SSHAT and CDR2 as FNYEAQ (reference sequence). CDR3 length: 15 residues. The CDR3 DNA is TGTGCTAGCAGCTTAGGTGCGGGGGGCCCAGATACGCAGTATTTT. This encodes CASSLGAGGPDTQYF.

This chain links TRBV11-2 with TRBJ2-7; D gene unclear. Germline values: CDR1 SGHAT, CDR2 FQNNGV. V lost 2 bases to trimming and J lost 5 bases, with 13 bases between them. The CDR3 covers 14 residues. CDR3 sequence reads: CASSLTPVRDEQYF. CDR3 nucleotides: TGTGCCAGCAGCTTAACCCCTGTCCGCGACGAGCAGTACTTC.

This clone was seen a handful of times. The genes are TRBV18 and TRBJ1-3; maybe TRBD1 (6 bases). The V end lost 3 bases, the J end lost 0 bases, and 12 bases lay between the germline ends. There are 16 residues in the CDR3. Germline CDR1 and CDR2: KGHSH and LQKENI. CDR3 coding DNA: TGTGCCAGCTCACCGACAGGACTCGGCTCTGGAAACACCATATATTTT. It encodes CASSPTGLGSGNTIYF.

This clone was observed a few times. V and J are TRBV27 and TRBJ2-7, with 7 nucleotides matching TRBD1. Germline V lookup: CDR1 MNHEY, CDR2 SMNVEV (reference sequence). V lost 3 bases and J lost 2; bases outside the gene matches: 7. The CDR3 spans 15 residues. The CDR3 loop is CASSFSPDRAYEQYF. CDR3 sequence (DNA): TGTGCCAGCAGTTTTAGTCCTGACAGGGCCTACGAGCAGTACTTC.

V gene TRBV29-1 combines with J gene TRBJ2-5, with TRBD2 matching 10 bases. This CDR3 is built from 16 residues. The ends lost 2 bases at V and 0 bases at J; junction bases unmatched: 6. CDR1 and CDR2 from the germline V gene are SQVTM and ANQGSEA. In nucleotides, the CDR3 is TGCAGCGTTGAACTAGCGGGGGCCGATAACCAAGAGACCCAGTACTTC. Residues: CSVELAGADNQETQYF.

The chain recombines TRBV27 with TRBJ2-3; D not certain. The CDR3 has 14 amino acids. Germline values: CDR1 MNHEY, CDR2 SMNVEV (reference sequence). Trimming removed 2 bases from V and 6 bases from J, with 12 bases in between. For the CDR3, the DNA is TGTGCCAGCAGTTTAGCGGCCTACGGGGATACGCAGTATTTT. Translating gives CASSLAAYGDTQYF.

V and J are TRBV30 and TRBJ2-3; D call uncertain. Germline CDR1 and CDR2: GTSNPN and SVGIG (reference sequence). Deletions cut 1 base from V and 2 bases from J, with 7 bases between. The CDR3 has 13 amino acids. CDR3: CAWSGRLTDTQYF. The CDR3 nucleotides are TGTGCCTGGAGTGGACGGCTCACAGATACGCAGTATTTT.

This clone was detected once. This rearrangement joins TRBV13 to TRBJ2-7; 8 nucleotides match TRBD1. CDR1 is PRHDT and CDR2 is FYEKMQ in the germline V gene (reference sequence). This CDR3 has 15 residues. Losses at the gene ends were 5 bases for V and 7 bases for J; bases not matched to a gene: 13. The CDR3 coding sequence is TGTGCCAGCAGCCCCGGACAGGGTCTCCCTAATGAGCAGTACTTC. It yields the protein CASSPGQGLPNEQYF.

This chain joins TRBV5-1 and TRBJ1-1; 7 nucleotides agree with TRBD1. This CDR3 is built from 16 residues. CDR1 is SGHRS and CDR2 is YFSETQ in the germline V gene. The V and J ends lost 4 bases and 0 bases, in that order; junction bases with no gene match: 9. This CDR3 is CASSPRTGTMNTEAFF. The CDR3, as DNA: TGCGCCAGCAGCCCCCGGACAGGAACCATGAACACTGAAGCTTTCTTT.

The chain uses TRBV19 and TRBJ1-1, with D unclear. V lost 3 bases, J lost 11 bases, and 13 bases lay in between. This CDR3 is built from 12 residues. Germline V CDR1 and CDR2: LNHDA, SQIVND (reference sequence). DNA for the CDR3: TGTGCCAGTAGTATGTCCCCGTTTGACGCTTTCTTT. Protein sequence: CASSMSPFDAFF.

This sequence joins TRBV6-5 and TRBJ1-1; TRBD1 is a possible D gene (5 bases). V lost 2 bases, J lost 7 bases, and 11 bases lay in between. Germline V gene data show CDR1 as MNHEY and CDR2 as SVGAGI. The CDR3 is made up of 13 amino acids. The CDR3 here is CASSYTDSLEAFF. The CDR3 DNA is TGTGCCAGCAGTTACACCGACAGCCTTGAAGCTTTCTTT.

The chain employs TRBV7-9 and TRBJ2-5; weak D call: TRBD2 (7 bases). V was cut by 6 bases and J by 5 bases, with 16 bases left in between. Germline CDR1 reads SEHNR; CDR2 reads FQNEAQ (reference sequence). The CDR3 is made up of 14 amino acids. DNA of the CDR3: TGTGCCAGCAGACCACAGGGTAGCGGGGAGACCCAGTACTTC. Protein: CASRPQGSGETQYF.

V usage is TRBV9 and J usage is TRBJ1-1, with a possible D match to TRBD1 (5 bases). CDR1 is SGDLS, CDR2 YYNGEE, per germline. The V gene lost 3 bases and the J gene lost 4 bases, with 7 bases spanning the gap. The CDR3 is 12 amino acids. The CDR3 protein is CASSDGGTEAFF. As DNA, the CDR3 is TGTGCCAGCAGCGACGGGGGCACTGAAGCTTTCTTT.

DNA for the CDR3: TGTGCCAGTAGTCTTGGACTAGCGGGGGAGGCTGAGCAGTTCTTC. This sequence encodes CASSLGLAGEAEQFF. The V call is TRBV19, the J call TRBJ2-1, with 13 positions matching TRBD2. The CDR3 contains 15 residues. V lost 5 bases and J lost 9; bases outside the gene matches: 7. In germline, CDR1 is LNHDA, CDR2 SQIVND (reference sequence).

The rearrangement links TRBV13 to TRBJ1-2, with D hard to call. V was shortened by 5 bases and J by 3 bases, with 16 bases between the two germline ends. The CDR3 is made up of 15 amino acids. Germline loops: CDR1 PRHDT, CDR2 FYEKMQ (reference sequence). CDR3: CASSRRSEGDYGYTF. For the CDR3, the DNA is TGTGCCAGCAGCAGACGATCGGAGGGCGACTATGGCTACACCTTC.

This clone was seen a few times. DNA for the CDR3: TGTGCCAGTATTCGGGACTTCTATAATTCACCCCTCCACTTT. Residues: CASIRDFYNSPLHF. The V gene is TRBV19, the J gene TRBJ1-6; D might be TRBD1 (5 bases). Trimming pared 7 bases from V and 3 bases from J, leaving 10 bases between. The CDR3 is 14 residues long. CDR1 is LNHDA, CDR2 SQIVND, per germline (reference sequence).